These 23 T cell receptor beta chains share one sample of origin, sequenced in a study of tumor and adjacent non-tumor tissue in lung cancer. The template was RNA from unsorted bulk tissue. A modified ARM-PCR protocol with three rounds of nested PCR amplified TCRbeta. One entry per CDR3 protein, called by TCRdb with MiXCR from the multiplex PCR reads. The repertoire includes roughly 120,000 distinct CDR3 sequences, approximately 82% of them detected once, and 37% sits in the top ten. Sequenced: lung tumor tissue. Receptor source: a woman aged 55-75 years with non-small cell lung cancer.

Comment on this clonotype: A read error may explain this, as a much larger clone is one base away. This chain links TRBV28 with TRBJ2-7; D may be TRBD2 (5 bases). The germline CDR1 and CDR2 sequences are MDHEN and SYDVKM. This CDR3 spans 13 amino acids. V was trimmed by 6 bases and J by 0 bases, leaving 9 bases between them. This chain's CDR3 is CASREDHSYEQYF. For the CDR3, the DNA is TGTGCCAGCAGGGAGGACCACTCCTACGAGCAGTACTTC. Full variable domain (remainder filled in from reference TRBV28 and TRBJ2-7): DVKVTQSSRYLVKRTGEKVFLECVQDMDHENMFWYRQDPGLGLRLIYFSYDVKMKEKGDIPEGYSVSREKKERFSLILESASTNQTSMYLCASREDHSYEQYFGPGTRLTVT.

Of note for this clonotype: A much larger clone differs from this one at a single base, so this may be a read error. CDR3 in DNA: TGTGCCAGCAGTTCGCAGGACTGGACTAGCGGGAGATACGTCAATGAGCAGTTCTTC. Protein sequence: CASSSQDWTSGRYVNEQFF. J is TRBJ2-1 and V is TRBV12-3 or TRBV12-4; 13 nucleotides align to TRBD2. This CDR3 spans 19 amino acids. V lost 4 bases, J lost 6 bases, and 15 bases stayed unmatched.

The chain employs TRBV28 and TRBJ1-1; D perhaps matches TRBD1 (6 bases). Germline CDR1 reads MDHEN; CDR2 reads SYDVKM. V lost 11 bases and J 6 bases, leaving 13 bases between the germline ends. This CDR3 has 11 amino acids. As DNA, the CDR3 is TGTGCCGGTTATGGGGGCGCTGAAGCTTTCTTT. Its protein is CAGYGGAEAFF.

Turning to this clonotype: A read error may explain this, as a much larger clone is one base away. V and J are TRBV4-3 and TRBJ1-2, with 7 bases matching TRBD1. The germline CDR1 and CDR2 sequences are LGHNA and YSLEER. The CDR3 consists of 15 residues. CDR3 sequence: CANSQGAGGSYGYTF. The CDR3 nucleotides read TGCGCCAACAGCCAAGGGGCAGGGGGTTCTTATGGCTACACCTTC.

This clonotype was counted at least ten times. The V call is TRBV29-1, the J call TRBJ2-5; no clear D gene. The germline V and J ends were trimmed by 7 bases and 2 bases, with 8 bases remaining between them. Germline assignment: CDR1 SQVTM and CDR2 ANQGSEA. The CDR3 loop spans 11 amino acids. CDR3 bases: TGCAGCGAGGAGATTCAAGAGACCCAGTACTTC. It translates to CSEEIQETQYF.

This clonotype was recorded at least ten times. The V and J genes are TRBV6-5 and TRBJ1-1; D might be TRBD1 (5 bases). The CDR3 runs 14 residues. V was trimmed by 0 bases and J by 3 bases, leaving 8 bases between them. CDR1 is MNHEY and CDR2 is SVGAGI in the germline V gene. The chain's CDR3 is CASSYSRGDTEAFF. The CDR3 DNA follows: TGTGCCAGCAGTTACTCGCGAGGGGACACTGAAGCTTTCTTT.

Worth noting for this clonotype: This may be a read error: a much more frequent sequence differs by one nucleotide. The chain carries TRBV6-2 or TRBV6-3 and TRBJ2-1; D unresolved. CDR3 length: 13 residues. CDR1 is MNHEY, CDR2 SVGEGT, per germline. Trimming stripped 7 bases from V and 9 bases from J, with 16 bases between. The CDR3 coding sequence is TGTGCCAGCAAAGTTAACGTGAGCCCTGAGCAGTTCTTC. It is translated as CASKVNVSPEQFF.

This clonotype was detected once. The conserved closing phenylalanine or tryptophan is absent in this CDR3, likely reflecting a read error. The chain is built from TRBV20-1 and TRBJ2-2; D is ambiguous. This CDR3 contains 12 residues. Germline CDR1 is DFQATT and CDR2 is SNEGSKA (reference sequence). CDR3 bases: TGCAGTTCTAGAACGAACACCGGGGAGCTGTTTCTT. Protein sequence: CSSRTNTGELFL.

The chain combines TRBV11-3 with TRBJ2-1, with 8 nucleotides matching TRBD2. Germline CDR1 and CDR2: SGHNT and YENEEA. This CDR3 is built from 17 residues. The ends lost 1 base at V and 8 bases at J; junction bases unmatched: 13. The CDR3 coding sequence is TGTGCCAGCAGCTTAGGGTTGACTAGCGTGAGCCGCTATGAGCAGTTCTTC. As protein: CASSLGLTSVSRYEQFF.

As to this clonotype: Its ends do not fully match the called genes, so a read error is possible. CDR3 sequence (DNA): TGCGCCAGCAGCCGAACAGGTGCGAGCTCCTACGAGCAGTGCTTC. This gives the protein CASSRTGASSYEQCF. The V call is TRBV4-1, the J call TRBJ2-7; tentative D call: TRBD1 (5 bases). The germline V gene encodes CDR1 MGHRA and CDR2 YSYEKL. This CDR3 contains 15 residues.

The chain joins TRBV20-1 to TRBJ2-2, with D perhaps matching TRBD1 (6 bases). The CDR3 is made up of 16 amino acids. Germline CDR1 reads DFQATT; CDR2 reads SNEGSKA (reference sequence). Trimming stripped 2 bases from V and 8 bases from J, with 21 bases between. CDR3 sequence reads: CSARIRGAGQQGELFF. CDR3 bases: TGCAGTGCTAGAATCAGGGGAGCTGGCCAGCAAGGGGAGCTGTTTTTT.

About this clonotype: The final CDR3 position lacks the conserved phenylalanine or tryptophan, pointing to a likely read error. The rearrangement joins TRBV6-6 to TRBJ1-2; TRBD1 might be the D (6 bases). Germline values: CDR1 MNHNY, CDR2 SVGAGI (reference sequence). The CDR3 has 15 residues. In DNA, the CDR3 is TGTGCCTGCAGCCCACGGACAGAGTACGAGTCTGGCTACACCTTA. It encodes CACSPRTEYESGYTL.

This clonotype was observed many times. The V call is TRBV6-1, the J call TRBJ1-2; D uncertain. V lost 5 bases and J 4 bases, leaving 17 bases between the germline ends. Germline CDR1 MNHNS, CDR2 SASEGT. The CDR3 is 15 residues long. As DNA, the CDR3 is TGTGCCAGCAGTACCGCTCATGGGTTAGGCTATGGCTACACCTTC. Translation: CASSTAHGLGYGYTF.

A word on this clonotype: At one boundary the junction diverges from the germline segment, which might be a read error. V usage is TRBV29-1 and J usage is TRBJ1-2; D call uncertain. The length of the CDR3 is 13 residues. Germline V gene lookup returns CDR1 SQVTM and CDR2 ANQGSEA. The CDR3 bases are TGCAGCGCTGAAGTTGGAGGTCGCGGGGGCTACACCTTC. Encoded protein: CSAEVGGRGGYTF.

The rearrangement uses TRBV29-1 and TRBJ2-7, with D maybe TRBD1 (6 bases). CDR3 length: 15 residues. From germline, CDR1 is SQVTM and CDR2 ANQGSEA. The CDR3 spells CGAGLPKGVSYEQYF. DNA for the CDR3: TGCGGCGCCGGGCTCCCGAAGGGGGTCTCCTACGAGCAGTACTTC.

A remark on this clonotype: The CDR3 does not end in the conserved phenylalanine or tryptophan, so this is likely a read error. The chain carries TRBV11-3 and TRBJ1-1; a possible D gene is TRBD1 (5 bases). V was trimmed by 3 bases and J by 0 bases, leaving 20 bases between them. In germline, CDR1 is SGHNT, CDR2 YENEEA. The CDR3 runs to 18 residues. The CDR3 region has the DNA TGTGCCAGCAGCTTGACTGGGCCGCCGGGACGGATGAACACTGAAGCTTTCTAT. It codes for CASSLTGPPGRMNTEAFY.

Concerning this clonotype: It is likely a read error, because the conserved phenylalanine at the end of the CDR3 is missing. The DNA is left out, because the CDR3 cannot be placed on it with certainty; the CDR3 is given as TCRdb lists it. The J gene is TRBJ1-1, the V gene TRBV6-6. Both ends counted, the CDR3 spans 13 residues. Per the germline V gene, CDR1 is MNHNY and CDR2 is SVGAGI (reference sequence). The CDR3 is CASSYPDGTEASS.

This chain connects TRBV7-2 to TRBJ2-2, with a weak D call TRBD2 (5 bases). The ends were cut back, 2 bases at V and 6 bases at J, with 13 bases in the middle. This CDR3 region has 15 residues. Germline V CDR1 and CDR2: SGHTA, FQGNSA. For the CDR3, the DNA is TGTGCCAGCAGCTTATGGGTAGACGGGGCCGGGGAGCTGTTTTTT. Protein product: CASSLWVDGAGELFF.

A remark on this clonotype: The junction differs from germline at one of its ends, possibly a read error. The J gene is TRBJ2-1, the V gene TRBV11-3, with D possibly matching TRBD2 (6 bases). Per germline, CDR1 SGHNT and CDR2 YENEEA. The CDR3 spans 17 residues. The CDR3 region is CASSIELTSGNHNVQFF. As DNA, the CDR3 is TGTGCCAGCAGCATAGAGTTGACTAGTGGGAACCACAATGTGCAGTTCTTC. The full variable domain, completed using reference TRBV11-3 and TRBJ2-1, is EAGVVQSPRYKIIEKKQPVAFWCNPISGHNTLYWYLQNLGQGPELLIRYENEEAVDDSQLPKDRFSAERLKGVDSTLKIQPAELGDSAVYLCASSIELTSGNHNVQFFGPGTRLTVL.

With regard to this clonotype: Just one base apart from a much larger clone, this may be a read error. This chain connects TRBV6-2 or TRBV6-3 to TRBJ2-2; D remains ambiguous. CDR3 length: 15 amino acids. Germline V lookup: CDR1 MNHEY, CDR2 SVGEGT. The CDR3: CASSYWARNTEELFF. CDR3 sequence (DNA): TGTGCCAGCAGTTACTGGGCAAGGAACACCGAGGAGCTGTTTTTT.

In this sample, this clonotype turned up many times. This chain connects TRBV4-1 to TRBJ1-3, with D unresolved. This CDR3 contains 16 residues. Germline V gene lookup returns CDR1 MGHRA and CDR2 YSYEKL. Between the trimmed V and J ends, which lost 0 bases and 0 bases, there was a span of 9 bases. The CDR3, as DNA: TGCGCCAGCAGCCAAGAAGTACGGCTCTCTGGAAACACCATATATTTT. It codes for CASSQEVRLSGNTIYF.

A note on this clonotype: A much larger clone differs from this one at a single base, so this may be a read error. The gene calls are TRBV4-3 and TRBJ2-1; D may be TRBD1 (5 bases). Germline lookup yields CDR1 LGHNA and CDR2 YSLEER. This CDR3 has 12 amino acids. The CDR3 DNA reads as TGCGCCAGCAGCCCGCAGGGCAATGAGCGGTTCTTC. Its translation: CASSPQGNERFF.

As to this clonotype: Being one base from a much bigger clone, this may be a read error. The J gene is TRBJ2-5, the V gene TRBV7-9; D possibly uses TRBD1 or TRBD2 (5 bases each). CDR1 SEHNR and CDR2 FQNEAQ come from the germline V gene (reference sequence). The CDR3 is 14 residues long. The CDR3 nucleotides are TGTGCCAGCAGCTCCTCTAGAAGAGGGGAGACCCAGCACTTC. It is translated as CASSSSRRGETQHF.